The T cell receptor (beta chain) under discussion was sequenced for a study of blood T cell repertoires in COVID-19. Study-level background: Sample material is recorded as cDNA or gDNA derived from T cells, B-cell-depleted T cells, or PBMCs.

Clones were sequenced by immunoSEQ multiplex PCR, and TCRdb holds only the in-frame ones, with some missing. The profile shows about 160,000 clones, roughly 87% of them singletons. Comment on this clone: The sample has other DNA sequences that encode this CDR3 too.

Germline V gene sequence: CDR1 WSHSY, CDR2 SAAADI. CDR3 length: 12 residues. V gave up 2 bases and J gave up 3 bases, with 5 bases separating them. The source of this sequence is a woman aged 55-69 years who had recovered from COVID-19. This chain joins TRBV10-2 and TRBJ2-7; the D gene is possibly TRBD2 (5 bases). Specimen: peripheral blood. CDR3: CASSEGGYEQYF. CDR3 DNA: TGCGCCAGCAGTGAGGGAGGCTACGAGCAGTACTTC.